This T cell receptor beta chain was identified in a study of T cells after yellow fever vaccination. TCRdb re-analysed the 5' RACE reads in MiXCR, keeping a single row per CDR3 protein. The sample holds around 350,000 distinct CDR3 sequences, 6.2% seen once. Germline CDR1 DFQATT, CDR2 SNEGSKA (reference sequence). The CDR3 spans 16 residues. Deletions cut 0 bases from V and 7 bases from J, with 21 bases between. This clonotype appeared a few times. The TCR originated in a man aged 25-40 years who received the YFV17D yellow fever vaccine. The chain has TRBV20-1 and TRBJ1-1, with a tentative D call TRBD1 (6 bases). Here the sequenced sample was PBMCs, taken 5 days after the yellow fever booster vaccination. CDR3 nucleotide sequence: TGCAGTGCTAGAGATCCCAAGACAGGACACCTATTTGAAGCTTTCTTT. Protein product: CSARDPKTGHLFEAFF.